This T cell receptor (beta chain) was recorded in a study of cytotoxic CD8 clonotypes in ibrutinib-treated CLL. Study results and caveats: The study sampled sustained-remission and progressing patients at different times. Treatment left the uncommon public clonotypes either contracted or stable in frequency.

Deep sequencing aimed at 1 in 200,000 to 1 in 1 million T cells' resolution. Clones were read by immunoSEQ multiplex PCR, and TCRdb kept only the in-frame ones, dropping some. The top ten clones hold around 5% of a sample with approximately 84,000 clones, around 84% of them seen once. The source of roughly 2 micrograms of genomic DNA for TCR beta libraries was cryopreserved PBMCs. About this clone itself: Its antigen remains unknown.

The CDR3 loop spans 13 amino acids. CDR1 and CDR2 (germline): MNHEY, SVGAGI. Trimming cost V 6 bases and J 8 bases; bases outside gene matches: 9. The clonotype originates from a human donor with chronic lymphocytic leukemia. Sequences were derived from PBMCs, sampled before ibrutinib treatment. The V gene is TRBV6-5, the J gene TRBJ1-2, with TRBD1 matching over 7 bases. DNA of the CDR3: TGTGCCAGCAGGGGACAGCCAAGTCGGGGCTACACCTTC. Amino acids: CASRGQPSRGYTF.